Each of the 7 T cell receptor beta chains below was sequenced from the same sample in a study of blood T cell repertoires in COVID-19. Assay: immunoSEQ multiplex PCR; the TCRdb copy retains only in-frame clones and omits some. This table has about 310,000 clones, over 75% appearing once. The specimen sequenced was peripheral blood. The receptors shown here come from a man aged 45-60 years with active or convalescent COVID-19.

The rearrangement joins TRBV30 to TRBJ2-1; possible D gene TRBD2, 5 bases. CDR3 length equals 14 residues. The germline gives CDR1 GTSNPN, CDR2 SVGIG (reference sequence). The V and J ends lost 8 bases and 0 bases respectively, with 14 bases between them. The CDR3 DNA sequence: TGTGCCGGACTTGAAGGCAGCTCCTACAATGAGCAGTTCTTC. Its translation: CAGLEGSSYNEQFF.

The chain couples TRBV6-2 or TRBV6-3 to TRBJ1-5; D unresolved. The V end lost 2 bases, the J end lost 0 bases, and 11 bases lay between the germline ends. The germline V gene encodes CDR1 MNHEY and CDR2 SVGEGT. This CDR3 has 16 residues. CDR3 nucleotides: TGTGCCAGCAGTTACCCCCAACTCTATAGCAATCAGCCCCAGCATTTT. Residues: CASSYPQLYSNQPQHF.

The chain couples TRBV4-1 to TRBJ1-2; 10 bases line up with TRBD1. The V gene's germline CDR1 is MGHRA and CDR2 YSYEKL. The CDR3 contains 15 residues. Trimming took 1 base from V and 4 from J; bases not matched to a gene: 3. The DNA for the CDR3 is TGCGCCAGCAGCCAAGGACAGGGGGCGGGCTATGGCTACACCTTC. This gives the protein CASSQGQGAGYGYTF.

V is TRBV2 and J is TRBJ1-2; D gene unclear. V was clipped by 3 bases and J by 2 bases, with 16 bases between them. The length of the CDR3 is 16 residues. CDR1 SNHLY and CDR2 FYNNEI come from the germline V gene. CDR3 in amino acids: CASSDGQARVNYGYTF. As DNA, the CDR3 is TGTGCCAGCAGTGATGGTCAGGCGAGAGTGAACTATGGCTACACCTTC.

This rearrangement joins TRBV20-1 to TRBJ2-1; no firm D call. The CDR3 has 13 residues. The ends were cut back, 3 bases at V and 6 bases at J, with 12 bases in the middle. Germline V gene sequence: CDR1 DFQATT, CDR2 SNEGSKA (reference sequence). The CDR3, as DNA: TGCAGTGCTAGTTTTCCGGCGGTCAATGAGCAGTTCTTC. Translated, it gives CSASFPAVNEQFF.

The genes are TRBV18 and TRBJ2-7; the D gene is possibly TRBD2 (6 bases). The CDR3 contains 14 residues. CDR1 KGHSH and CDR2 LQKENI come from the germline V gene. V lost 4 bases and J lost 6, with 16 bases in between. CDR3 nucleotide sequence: TGTGCCAGCTCACGAGGAGGGTTCGGGGGCGAGCAGTACTTC. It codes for CASSRGGFGGEQYF.

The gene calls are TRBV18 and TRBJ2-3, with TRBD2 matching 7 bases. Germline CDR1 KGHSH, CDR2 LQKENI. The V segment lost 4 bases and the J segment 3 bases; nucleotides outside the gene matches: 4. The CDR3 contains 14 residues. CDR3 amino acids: CASSLSGETDTQYF. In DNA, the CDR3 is TGTGCCAGCTCACTAAGCGGGGAAACAGATACGCAGTATTTT.